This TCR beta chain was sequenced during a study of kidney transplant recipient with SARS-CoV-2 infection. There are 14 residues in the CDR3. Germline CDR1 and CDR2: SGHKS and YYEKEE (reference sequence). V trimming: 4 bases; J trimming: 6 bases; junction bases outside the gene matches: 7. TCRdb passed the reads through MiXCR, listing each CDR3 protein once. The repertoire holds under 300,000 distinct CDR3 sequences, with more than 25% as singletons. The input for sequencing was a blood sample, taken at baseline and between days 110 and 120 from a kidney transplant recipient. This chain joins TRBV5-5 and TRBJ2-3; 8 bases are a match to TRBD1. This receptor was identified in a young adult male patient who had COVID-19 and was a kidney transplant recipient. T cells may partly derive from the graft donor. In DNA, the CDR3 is TGTGCCAGCAGCACGGACAGGGTCGGGGATACGCAGTATTTT. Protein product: CASSTDRVGDTQYF.